Shown below are 10 T cell receptor beta chains from a single sample sequenced in a study of cytomegalovirus exposure and HLA in healthy donors. PCR used 60 Vbeta primers and 13 Jbeta primers. The assay was immunoSEQ multiplex PCR, and TCRdb's table has in-frame clones only and misses some. Of some 130,000 clones listed, around 73% are singletons. Sequencing was done on a sample of PBMCs. These receptors were obtained from a woman aged 40 to 50 in good health and CMV-seronegative.

By frequency in the sample, this clone is medium-sized. The rearrangement uses TRBV9 and TRBJ1-6; 8 bases map to TRBD1. V shed 1 base, J shed 10 bases, and the junction held 4 bases outside the gene matches. CDR1 SGDLS and CDR2 YYNGEE come from the germline V gene. The CDR3 consists of 14 residues. The CDR3 DNA is TGTGCCAGCAGCGTAACAGGGGGAAGATCACCCCTCCACTTT. Translation gives CASSVTGGRSPLHF.

The chain employs TRBV25-1 and TRBJ2-1; 11 bases line up with TRBD1. The CDR3 spans 16 residues. CDR1 MGHDK and CDR2 SYGVNS come from the germline V gene. J was trimmed by 3 bases and V by 5 bases; bases with no gene match: 6. The CDR3 loop is CASSPPGQGVYNEQFF. CDR3 DNA sequence: TGTGCCAGCAGTCCGCCGGGACAGGGGGTCTACAATGAGCAGTTCTTC.

Remarks on this clone: The junction does not match germline at one end; this may be a read error. The chain links TRBV7-6 to TRBJ1-1; 11 bases are shared with TRBD1. Looked up from germline, CDR1 is SGHVS and CDR2 is FNYEAQ. This CDR3 has 14 residues. The CDR3 region has the DNA TGTGCCAGCAGCTTAGGGACAGGGGGCACTGAAACTTTCTTT. Translation: CASSLGTGGTETFF.

Here the CDR3 reads CASSGRWQSDYSNQPQHF. As DNA, the CDR3 is TGTGCCAGCAGTGGGCGGTGGCAGTCGGATTATAGCAATCAGCCCCAGCATTTT. This chain uses TRBV2 with TRBJ1-5, with D unresolved. This CDR3 has 18 amino acids. V was pared by 4 bases and J by 0 bases, with 19 bases between. CDR1 is SNHLY, CDR2 FYNNEI, per germline.

The CDR3 is CASGTGDNTGELFF. In DNA, the CDR3 is TGTGCCAGCGGGACAGGGGATAACACCGGGGAGCTGTTTTTT. The chain couples TRBV7-9 to TRBJ2-2; 10 positions agree with TRBD1. Per germline, CDR1 SEHNR and CDR2 FQNEAQ (reference sequence). V lost 8 bases to trimming and J lost 2 bases; unmatched junction nucleotides: 2. This CDR3 has 14 residues.

This chain uses TRBV10-3 with TRBJ2-7, with 7 bases fitting TRBD1. CDR3 length: 14 residues. Trimming at V came to 8 bases and at J to 2 bases, leaving 9 bases not matched to a gene. Germline V lookup: CDR1 ENHRY, CDR2 SYGVKD. The DNA for the CDR3 is TGTGCCATCGGTTCCGGACAGGTGCCCTACGAGCAGTACTTC. Its protein product is CAIGSGQVPYEQYF.

This clone occurred a few times. The chain's CDR3 is CASSDTTNYGYTF. The DNA of the CDR3 is TGTGCCAGCAGTGATACAACTAACTATGGCTACACCTTC. The chain carries TRBV25-1 and TRBJ1-2; D uncertain. V gave up 3 bases and J gave up 0 bases, with 5 bases separating them. The CDR3 runs 13 residues. CDR1 is MGHDK and CDR2 is SYGVNS in the germline V gene.

The gene calls are TRBV6-5 and TRBJ1-3, with D hard to call. CDR1 and CDR2 (germline): MNHEY, SVGAGI. V dropped 6 bases and J dropped 5 bases, with 17 bases sitting between them. The CDR3 is made up of 15 amino acids. CDR3 bases: TGTGCCAGCAGCCAGTCCGGGGAGGGCCGAAACACCATATATTTT. Its protein product is CASSQSGEGRNTIYF.

V and J are TRBV7-9 and TRBJ1-4; tentative D call: TRBD1 (5 bases). The CDR3 is 15 amino acids. Per the germline V gene, CDR1 is SEHNR and CDR2 is FQNEAQ (reference sequence). Trimming pared 4 bases from V and 6 bases from J, leaving 15 bases between. This chain's CDR3 is CASSSSGGGDEKLFF. CDR3 in DNA: TGTGCCAGCAGCTCCTCGGGGGGAGGCGATGAAAAACTGTTTTTT.

This chain links TRBV5-1 with TRBJ1-1; 11 nucleotides match TRBD1. There are 14 residues in the CDR3. After removal of 6 bases from V and 5 bases from J, the junction contained 6 bases not matched to a gene. Germline CDR1 SGHRS, CDR2 YFSETQ. As DNA, the CDR3 is TGCGCCAGCACTCCAGGACAGGGGGCGACTGAAGCTTTCTTT. It specifies CASTPGQGATEAFF.